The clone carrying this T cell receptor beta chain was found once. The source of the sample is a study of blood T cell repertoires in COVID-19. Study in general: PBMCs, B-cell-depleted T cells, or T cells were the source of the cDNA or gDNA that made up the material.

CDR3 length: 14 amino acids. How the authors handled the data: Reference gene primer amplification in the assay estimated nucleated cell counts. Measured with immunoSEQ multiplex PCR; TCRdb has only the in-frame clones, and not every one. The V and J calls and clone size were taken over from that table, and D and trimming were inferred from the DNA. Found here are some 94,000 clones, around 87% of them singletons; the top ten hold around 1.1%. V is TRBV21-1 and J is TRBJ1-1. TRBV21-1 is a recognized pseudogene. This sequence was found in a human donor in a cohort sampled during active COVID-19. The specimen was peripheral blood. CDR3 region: CASRGMGGRTEAFF. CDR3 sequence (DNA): TGTGCCAGCAGGGGGATGGGGGGTAGGACTGAAGCTTTCTTT.